This record covers a single T cell receptor beta chain. The antigen it recognizes is unknown. One end of the junction is discordant with germline, which a read error may explain. Using the immunoSEQ hsTCRbeta Kit, TCR beta CDR3 regions were sequenced from DNA. Turning to the authors' computational methods: The ImmunoSEQ Analyzer was used to analyse the TCR sequencing data. T cell clonality was defined as 1 minus Pielou's evenness, calculated on productive rearrangements. T cell diversity was measured with the inverse Simpson index on productive templates. T cell density was expressed as TCR beta template counts normalized to usable DNA, with usable DNA estimated by amplifying and sequencing housekeeping genes. Two-sided Kruskal-Wallis tests were used to compare TCR metrics across histologic stages. TCRdb took this table from immuneACCESS and kept in-frame rearrangements with V and J called. Such tables lack part of the clones; where checked against another copy, unresolved V genes explain under half of the gap, and the rest is unexplained. Clonal size and the V and J genes are those of that table, whereas D and trimming came from the DNA. This sample holds 2,500 to 3,000 clones; roughly 79% were observed only once. Together, the top ten hold more than 8% of the sample.

This entry belongs to a study of immune evolution from preneoplasia to lung adenocarcinoma (dated by TCRdb to the early 2020s). Study-level background: The study combined immune gene expression, TCR sequencing and multiplex immunofluorescence to profile immune contexture across lung adenocarcinoma precursors and invasive adenocarcinoma. TCR sequencing data came from 51 patients. Class I HLA alleles were inferred from exome data with POLYSOLVER, and allele-specific HLA loss was detected with LOHHLA. Resected precursor lesions (AAH, AIS, MIA) and invasive adenocarcinomas were compared with paired morphologically normal lung tissue. The sample size was set by how many specimens were available, not by a prior power calculation. According to the study, over a hundred samples were used for TCR sequencing. The overall cohort comprised 55 or so patients with pulmonary nodules who underwent surgical resection. The immune data were integrated with whole exome sequencing and methylation data obtained from the same cohort of nodules.

On the study overall, not on this receptor specifically: Clonality was highest in normal lung, while later-stage lesions appeared to show lower clonality but higher T cell density and diversity. The findings were based on association rather than direct causation, and larger cohorts with long-term follow-up and longitudinal biopsies were deemed needed. Normal lung had the highest top T cell clone frequencies, and these frequencies appeared to fall progressively from AAH through AIS, MIA and invasive adenocarcinoma. Because all patients were from Japan and China, applicability to Western populations was uncertain.

According to the germline V gene, CDR1 reads SGHRS and CDR2 reads YFSETQ. The cysteine opens and the phenylalanine closes a CDR3 of 15 amino acids. The read is trimmed to its CDR3 DNA, 45 bases read in frame from base 1. The patients had resection in Japan or China between about 2014 and 2018. The histologic diagnosis of each case was independently confirmed on H&E slides by two lung cancer pathologists. DNA was isolated from FFPE tissue using the AllPrep DNA/RNA FFPE Kit. The material sequenced was FFPE adjacent normal lung tissue. The origin of this receptor is a person in their sixties or seventies with lung adenocarcinoma. The chain was built from TRBV5-1 and TRBJ2-1; 7 nucleotides in the junction match TRBD2. DNA sequence: TGCTCCAGCAGCTTGGAGTCTAGCGGATACAATGAGCAGTTCTTC. It encodes CSSSLESSGYNEQFF.